This record concerns one T cell receptor (beta chain) sequence. Its antigen is not known. As to time point: patch test 2, 6 weeks after DPC sensitization. Documented treatment: therapeutic diphenylcyclopropenone sensitization with weekly scalp DPC. Blood was drawn before each patch test was applied. One entry per CDR3 protein results from TCRdb running MiXCR on the RACE reads. The table records more than 80,000 distinct CDR3 sequences, more than 9% of them present only once. These data belong to a study of human T cells and chemical hapten exposure. Looking at the study overall: Each patient's scalp received weekly diphenylcyclopropenone throughout the approximately 22-week study. Chiefly female patients presented with alopecia areata, totalis or universalis.

Germline CDR1 reads KGHSH; CDR2 reads LQKENI. V lost 3 bases, J lost 1 base, and 6 bases lay in between. The CDR3 totals 13 residues. Whole-study results and caveats: Clustering by CDR3 similarity yielded significantly more large clusters from expanded TCRs than controls.

The genes are TRBV18 and TRBJ2-5, with D possibly matching TRBD2 (5 bases). This TCR was sampled from a woman between 45 and 65 years old with alopecia areata. Some clones in this sample may be carry-over from other donors' samples. The sequenced sample was whole blood, obtained in connection with sensitization to the hapten diphenylcyclopropenone (DPC). The CDR3 DNA follows: TGTGCCAGCTCACCGGGAGCCCAAGAGACCCAGTACTTC. This gives the protein CASSPGAQETQYF.